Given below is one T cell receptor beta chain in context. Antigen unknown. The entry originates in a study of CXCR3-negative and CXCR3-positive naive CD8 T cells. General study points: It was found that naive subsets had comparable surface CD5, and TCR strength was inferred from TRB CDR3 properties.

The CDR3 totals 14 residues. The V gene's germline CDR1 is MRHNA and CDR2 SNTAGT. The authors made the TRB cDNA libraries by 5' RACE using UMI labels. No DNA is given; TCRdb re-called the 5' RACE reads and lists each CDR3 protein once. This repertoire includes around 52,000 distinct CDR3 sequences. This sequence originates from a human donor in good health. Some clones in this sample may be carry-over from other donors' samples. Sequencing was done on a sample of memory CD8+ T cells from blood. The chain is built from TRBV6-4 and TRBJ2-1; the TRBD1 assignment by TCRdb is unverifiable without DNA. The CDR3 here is CASSEGQGGDEQFF.